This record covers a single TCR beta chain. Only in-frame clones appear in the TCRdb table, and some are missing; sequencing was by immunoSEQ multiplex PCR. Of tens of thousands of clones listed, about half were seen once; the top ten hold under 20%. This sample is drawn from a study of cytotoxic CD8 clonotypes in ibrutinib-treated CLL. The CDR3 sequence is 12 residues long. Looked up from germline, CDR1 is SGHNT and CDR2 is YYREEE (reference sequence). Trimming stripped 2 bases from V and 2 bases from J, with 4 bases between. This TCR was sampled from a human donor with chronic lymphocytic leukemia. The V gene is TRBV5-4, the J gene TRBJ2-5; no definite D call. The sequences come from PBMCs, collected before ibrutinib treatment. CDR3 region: CASSLAQETQYF. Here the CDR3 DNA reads TGTGCCAGCAGCTTAGCACAAGAGACCCAGTACTTC.